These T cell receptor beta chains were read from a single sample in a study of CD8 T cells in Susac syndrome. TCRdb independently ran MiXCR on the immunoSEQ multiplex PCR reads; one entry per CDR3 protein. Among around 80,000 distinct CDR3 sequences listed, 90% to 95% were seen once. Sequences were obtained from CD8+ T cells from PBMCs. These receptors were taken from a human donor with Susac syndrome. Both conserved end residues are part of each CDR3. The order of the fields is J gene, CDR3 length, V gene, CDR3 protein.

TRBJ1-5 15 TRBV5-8 CASSHIRPGSQPQHF
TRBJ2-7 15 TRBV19 CASSIAQRGTYEQYF
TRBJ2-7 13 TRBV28 CASSSTDNYEQYF
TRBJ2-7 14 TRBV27 CASSSPFRWGEQYF
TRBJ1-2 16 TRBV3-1 CASSQEKDRVNYGYTF
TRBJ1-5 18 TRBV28 CASRDRGRRVGGNQPQHF
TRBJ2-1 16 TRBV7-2 CASSLVLAGGIYEQFF
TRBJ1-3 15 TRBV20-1 CSAREDRAVGNTIYF
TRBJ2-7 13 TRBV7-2 CASNTDRAYEQYF
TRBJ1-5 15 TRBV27 CASSPLAHSNQPQHF
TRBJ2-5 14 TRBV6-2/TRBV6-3 CASSTGGFVETQYF
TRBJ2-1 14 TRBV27 CATRAPGHYNEQFF
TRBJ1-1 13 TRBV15 CATSRDPGQEAFF
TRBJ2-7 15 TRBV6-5 CASSYVGQAPHEQYF
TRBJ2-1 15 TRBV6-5 CASSNVGEGLYEQFF
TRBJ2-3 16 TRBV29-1 CSSGQGTTHSPDTQYF
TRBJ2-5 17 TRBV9 CASSPGTSAGSEETQYF
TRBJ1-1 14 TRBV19 CASSIGVMNTEAFF